The 32 T cell receptor beta chains in this list originate from one sample, sequenced in a study of OX40 agonist ivuxolimab in advanced cancers. TCRdb's copy holds only in-frame clones and misses some; the assay was immunoSEQ multiplex PCR. The sample holds fewer than 80,000 clones, about 86% seen once. The specimen was CD4+ or CD8+ T cells sorted from blood, collected in a trial of the OX40 agonist ivuxolimab. The receptor source for this set is an adult with an advanced solid tumor such as melanoma, head and neck, liver or kidney cancer.

This clone was counted once. V and J are TRBV30 and TRBJ1-2, with D perhaps matching TRBD1 (5 bases). Germline V gives CDR1 GTSNPN, CDR2 SVGIG (reference sequence). This CDR3 comprises 12 residues. V lost 3 bases, J lost 5 bases, and 10 bases lay in between. The CDR3 here is CAWSGRGYGYTF. In nucleotides, the CDR3 is TGTGCCTGGAGCGGGAGGGGATATGGCTACACCTTC. Full variable domain (rest looked up from reference TRBV30 and TRBJ1-2): SQTIHQWPATLVQPVGSPLSLECTVEGTSNPNLYWYRQAAGRGLQLLFYSVGIGQISSEVPQNLSASRPQDRQFILSSKKLLLSDSGFYLCAWSGRGYGYTFGSGTRLTVV.

There are a few counts of this clone. This rearrangement joins TRBV5-8 to TRBJ2-7, with D perhaps TRBD1 (5 bases). CDR1 is SGHTS and CDR2 is YDEGEE in the germline V gene. V was pared by 3 bases and J by 0 bases, with 13 bases between. The CDR3 totals 15 residues. CDR3 amino acids: CASSSHPQASYEQYF. The CDR3 bases are TGTGCCAGCAGCTCCCACCCACAGGCCTCCTACGAGCAGTACTTC.

The chain uses TRBV2 and TRBJ2-5; TRBD2 matches at 8 bases. The CDR3 contains 14 residues. CDR1 is SNHLY, CDR2 FYNNEI, per germline. V lost 6 bases to trimming and J lost 5 bases; unmatched junction nucleotides: 8. CDR3 loop: CASRGSGSWETQYF. The CDR3 DNA reads as TGTGCCAGCAGAGGCAGCGGGAGCTGGGAGACCCAGTACTTC.

This clone is categorized as medium-sized. This sequence joins TRBV7-8 and TRBJ2-7, with TRBD1 identical over 8 bases. Trimming took 2 bases from V and 3 from J; bases not matched to a gene: 3. Looked up from germline, CDR1 is SGHVS and CDR2 is FQNEAQ. The CDR3 totals 14 residues. The CDR3 reads CASSLRDRNYEQYF. The DNA for the CDR3 is TGTGCCAGCAGCTTACGGGACAGGAACTACGAGCAGTACTTC.

This chain uses TRBV19 with TRBJ2-7, with 12 bases identical to TRBD2. CDR1 and CDR2 from the germline V gene are LNHDA and SQIVND (reference sequence). With V trimmed by 5 bases and J by 2 bases, 4 bases remained unmatched. This CDR3 is 15 amino acids long. The CDR3 DNA reads as TGTGCCAGTAGTGAGACTAGCGGGGGCCCCTACGAGCAGTACTTC. Translating gives CASSETSGGPYEQYF.

The chain uses TRBV30 and TRBJ1-4; 10 bases match TRBD1. From germline, CDR1 is GTSNPN and CDR2 SVGIG (reference sequence). The junction had 2 bases not matched to a gene; V was cut back by 2 bases and J by 5 bases. This CDR3 comprises 14 residues. The CDR3 is CAWSRTGGNEKLFF. CDR3 sequence (DNA): TGTGCCTGGAGTCGGACAGGGGGGAATGAAAAACTGTTTTTT. Complete variable domain (other parts from reference TRBV30 and TRBJ1-4): SQTIHQWPATLVQPVGSPLSLECTVEGTSNPNLYWYRQAAGRGLQLLFYSVGIGQISSEVPQNLSASRPQDRQFILSSKKLLLSDSGFYLCAWSRTGGNEKLFFGSGTQLSVL.

The chain uses TRBV6-5 and TRBJ2-7, with TRBD1 matching 9 bases. The V and J ends lost 5 bases and 6 bases, in that order; junction bases with no gene match: 8. Germline V CDR1 and CDR2: MNHEY, SVGAGI. The CDR3 extends over 14 amino acids. Here the CDR3 DNA reads TGTGCCAGCAGTACCTACAGGGGGCAAGGCGAGCAGTACTTC. It codes for CASSTYRGQGEQYF.

The rearrangement joins TRBV11-3 to TRBJ2-5; 8 bases match TRBD2. The V gene end was trimmed by 5 bases and the J gene end by 4 bases; junction bases not matched to a gene: 3. CDR1 SGHNT and CDR2 YENEEA come from the germline V gene. The CDR3 is made up of 13 amino acids. CDR3 nucleotide sequence: TGTGCCAGCAGCCCGGGAGGGAGAGAGACCCAGTACTTC. It codes for CASSPGGRETQYF.

This clone is a singleton in its sample. The rearrangement links TRBV6-6 to TRBJ2-2, with TRBD2 identical over 7 bases. CDR3 length equals 14 residues. Trimming removed 6 bases from V and 2 bases from J; junction bases left unmatched: 3. Germline V gene lookup returns CDR1 MNHNY and CDR2 SVGAGI (reference sequence). The CDR3 sequence is CASSRDYNTGELFF. CDR3 DNA: TGTGCCAGCAGCCGGGACTACAACACCGGGGAGCTGTTTTTT.

The chain has TRBV11-2 and TRBJ2-5; D is perhaps TRBD1 (5 bases). CDR1 SGHAT and CDR2 FQNNGV come from the germline V gene. This CDR3 comprises 13 residues. The V end was cut by 6 bases, the J end by 1 base, with 9 bases between. In nucleotides, the CDR3 is TGTGCCAGCAGTCGGACAACCCAAGAGACCCAGTACTTC. This sequence encodes CASSRTTQETQYF.

The V call is TRBV7-9, the J call TRBJ1-1; D perhaps matches TRBD1 (6 bases). V lost 2 bases to trimming and J lost 4 bases, with 11 bases between them. Germline loops: CDR1 SEHNR, CDR2 FQNEAQ (reference sequence). This CDR3 comprises 14 residues. The CDR3, as DNA: TGTGCCAGCAGCTTAAAGGGGGTTCTCACTGAAGCTTTCTTT. This gives the protein CASSLKGVLTEAFF.

The chain joins TRBV6-5 to TRBJ2-5; D ambiguous. Germline V gives CDR1 MNHEY, CDR2 SVGAGI. CDR3 size: 13 residues. Trimming left V 2 bases short and J 5 bases short, with 9 bases between. In DNA, the CDR3 is TGTGCCAGCAGTTACGAAACGGCGGAGACCCAGTACTTC. Translation: CASSYETAETQYF.

This clone was recorded once. This rearrangement joins TRBV4-2 to TRBJ1-3; D is undetermined. CDR3 length equals 15 residues. Trimming pared 4 bases from V and 0 bases from J, leaving 10 bases between. Germline values: CDR1 LGHNA, CDR2 YNFKEQ. DNA for the CDR3: TGTGCCAGCAGCCGCGACCAAGTCTCTGGAAACACCATATATTTT. Protein product: CASSRDQVSGNTIYF.

V is TRBV19 and J is TRBJ2-2, with D maybe TRBD2 (6 bases). Germline loops: CDR1 LNHDA, CDR2 SQIVND (reference sequence). Trimming shortened V by 7 bases and J by 9 bases, and 18 bases separated the two germline ends. The CDR3 consists of 14 residues. This chain's CDR3 is CASNPGRRVRELFF. The CDR3 bases are TGTGCCAGTAACCCAGGGAGGCGGGTCCGGGAGCTGTTTTTT.

V gene TRBV30 combines with J gene TRBJ2-7; D ambiguous. Trimming took off 0 bases at V and 6 bases at J, with 12 bases between the two ends. This CDR3 comprises 13 residues. Germline V gene lookup returns CDR1 GTSNPN and CDR2 SVGIG (reference sequence). CDR3 in amino acids: CAWSVPFLGEQYF. Written as DNA, the CDR3 is TGTGCCTGGAGTGTACCCTTCCTAGGCGAGCAGTACTTC.

The rearrangement joins TRBV7-2 to TRBJ1-1, with D possibly being TRBD1 (6 bases). V was trimmed by 3 bases and J by 1 base, leaving 12 bases between them. This CDR3 contains 15 residues. Per the germline V gene, CDR1 is SGHTA and CDR2 is FQGNSA. DNA for the CDR3: TGTGCCAGCAGCTTCAGACAGGCTACGAACACTGAAGCTTTCTTT. Its translation is CASSFRQATNTEAFF.

The CDR3 DNA sequence: TGTGCCAGTAGTATCCGGGCCTTGGGCAATGAGCAGTTCTTC. Translated, it gives CASSIRALGNEQFF. This chain links TRBV19 with TRBJ2-1, with unresolved D. The germline V and J ends were trimmed by 3 bases and 6 bases, with 12 bases remaining between them. The CDR3 totals 14 residues. Germline CDR1 reads LNHDA; CDR2 reads SQIVND (reference sequence).

V and J are TRBV18 and TRBJ1-2; D may be TRBD1 (5 bases). This CDR3 is 13 amino acids long. V shed 2 bases and J shed 6 bases, with 10 bases lying between them. The germline CDR1 and CDR2 sequences are KGHSH and LQKENI. DNA for the CDR3: TGTGCCAGCTCACCAGCGGGGCGCGATGGCTACACCTTC. It encodes CASSPAGRDGYTF.

Note on this clone: One end of the junction fails to match germline, which may point to a read error. The V gene is TRBV19, the J gene TRBJ1-2, with unresolved D. The germline V gene encodes CDR1 LNHDA and CDR2 SQIVND (reference sequence). The CDR3 extends over 14 amino acids. The DNA for the CDR3 is TGTGCCAGTAGGATAGACCGAAGAAACTATGGCTACACCTTC. Translation gives CASRIDRRNYGYTF.

The V call is TRBV2, the J call TRBJ1-2; TRBD1 matches 7 bases. V shed 4 bases, J shed 3 bases, and the junction held 5 bases outside the gene matches. The CDR3 is 14 amino acids. Germline V gene sequence: CDR1 SNHLY, CDR2 FYNNEI. The CDR3 reads CASSGYDRDYGYTF. The CDR3 nucleotides are TGTGCCAGCAGTGGGTACGACAGGGACTATGGCTACACCTTC.

This clone was seen just once. At one end the junction does not follow the germline gene, possibly because of a read error. The CDR3 DNA reads as TGTGCCAGCAGTTATCAGGGGGCAGGGGGGCTTTTT. Translation: CASSYQGAGGLF. The chain has TRBV2 and TRBJ1-4, with TRBD1 matching over 8 bases. The CDR3 sequence is 12 residues long. Germline CDR1 is SNHLY and CDR2 is FYNNEI.

This clone appeared once. Other DNA sequences in this sample translate to the same CDR3. The J gene is TRBJ2-7, the V gene TRBV11-2; D remains unclear. The CDR3 totals 11 residues. Germline lookup yields CDR1 SGHAT and CDR2 FQNNGV. V was shortened by 1 base and J by 7 bases, with 5 bases between the two germline ends. The CDR3 bases are TGTGCCAGCAGCTTAGGCCCTGAGCAGTACTTC. Amino acids: CASSLGPEQYF.

The chain uses TRBV29-1 and TRBJ1-1; 7 positions agree with TRBD1. With 7 bases clipped from V and 0 bases from J, the junction kept 5 bases outside the gene matches. CDR1 SQVTM and CDR2 ANQGSEA come from the germline V gene. The CDR3 has 13 residues. The CDR3 is CSGEGQLNTEAFF. The CDR3 bases are TGCAGCGGGGAGGGACAGCTGAACACTGAAGCTTTCTTT.

The chain couples TRBV9 to TRBJ2-5; 11 bases agree with TRBD2. CDR3 length: 17 residues. V lost 0 bases and J lost 3; bases outside the gene matches: 7. Germline V CDR1 and CDR2: SGDLS, YYNGEE. The CDR3 coding sequence is TGTGCCAGCAGCGTAGGGGGACTAGCGGCGGGTAAAGAGACCCAGTACTTC. Its protein is CASSVGGLAAGKETQYF.

In this sample, this clone turned up once. The chain uses TRBV6-5 and TRBJ2-3, with D perhaps TRBD1 (7 bases). The germline CDR1 and CDR2 sequences are MNHEY and SVGAGI. The CDR3 sequence is 13 residues long. The V end lost 6 bases, the J end lost 3 bases, and 10 bases lay between the germline ends. The CDR3 region is CASRQGGTDTQYF. CDR3 coding DNA: TGTGCCAGCAGGCAGGGGGGAACAGATACGCAGTATTTT.

In this sample, this clone turned up a few times. The V gene is TRBV7-8, the J gene TRBJ1-5; possibly TRBD1 for D (6 bases). Trimming removed 0 bases from V and 3 bases from J, with 9 bases in between. This CDR3 comprises 15 residues. CDR1 and CDR2 (germline): SGHVS, FQNEAQ. This CDR3 reads CASSLARGDNQPQHF. DNA for the CDR3: TGTGCCAGCAGCTTAGCCAGGGGAGACAATCAGCCCCAGCATTTT.

This clone was seen only a few times. The rearrangement uses TRBV15 and TRBJ1-5; 7 bases line up with TRBD1. This CDR3 comprises 15 residues. V lost 8 bases to trimming and J lost 7 bases; unmatched junction nucleotides: 14. Germline V CDR1 and CDR2: LNHNV, YYDKDF (reference sequence). The CDR3 coding sequence is TGTGCCACCCAAAAGGGGGAGGGGGCATGGCAGCCCCAGCATTTT. Its translation is CATQKGEGAWQPQHF.

V is TRBV28 and J is TRBJ2-7; 13 positions agree with TRBD2. The CDR3 has 14 amino acids. The V segment lost 4 bases and the J segment 5 bases; nucleotides outside the gene matches: 2. The germline V gene encodes CDR1 MDHEN and CDR2 SYDVKM. CDR3 nucleotides: TGTGCCAGCAGTTGGACTAGCGGGAGCGACGAGCAGTACTTC. Translating gives CASSWTSGSDEQYF.

V is TRBV5-6 and J is TRBJ1-2; a possible D gene is TRBD1 (5 bases). There are 17 residues in the CDR3. V dropped 2 bases and J dropped 3 bases, with 20 bases sitting between them. Germline CDR1 reads SGHDT; CDR2 reads YYEEEE. DNA of the CDR3: TGTGCCAGCAGCTTTACCCCCATGGGGCTGCGAGACTATGGCTACACCTTC. This translates into CASSFTPMGLRDYGYTF. Based on the CDR3 plus reference TRBV5-6 and TRBJ1-2, the full variable domain is DAGVTQSPTHLIKTRGQQVTLRCSPKSGHDTVSWYQQALGQGPQFIFQYYEEEERQRGNFPDRFSGHQFPNYSSELNVNALLLGDSALYLCASSFTPMGLRDYGYTFGSGTRLTVV.

The chain carries TRBV10-3 and TRBJ1-1; 7 bases match TRBD1. The CDR3 has 14 amino acids. From germline, CDR1 is ENHRY and CDR2 SYGVKD. After removal of 5 bases from V and 0 bases from J, the junction contained 3 bases not matched to a gene. Written as DNA, the CDR3 is TGTGCCATCAGTCCACAGGGGATGAACACTGAAGCTTTCTTT. Protein product: CAISPQGMNTEAFF.

This clone is a singleton in its sample. V usage is TRBV29-1 and J usage is TRBJ1-3; D is ambiguous. With 3 bases removed from V and 0 bases from J, the gap between germline ends came to 9 bases. Looked up from germline, CDR1 is SQVTM and CDR2 is ANQGSEA. The CDR3 spans 14 residues. The CDR3 spells CSVDGPGSGNTIYF. CDR3 sequence (DNA): TGCAGCGTTGATGGTCCCGGCTCTGGAAACACCATATATTTT. The whole variable domain, filled in from reference TRBV29-1 and TRBJ1-3, reads SAVISQKPSRDICQRGTSLTIQCQVDSQVTMMFWYRQQPGQSLTLIATANQGSEATYESGFVIDKFPISRPNLTFSTLTVSNMSPEDSSIYLCSVDGPGSGNTIYFGEGSWLTVV.

In its sample, this clone was seen a few times. The chain joins TRBV2 to TRBJ1-2, with D tentatively TRBD1 (6 bases). V lost 10 bases, J lost 0 bases, and 18 bases lay in between. Germline loops: CDR1 SNHLY, CDR2 FYNNEI. The length of the CDR3 is 15 residues. CDR3 amino acids: CATKATGRANYGYTF. CDR3 DNA: TGTGCCACCAAGGCCACAGGGCGTGCTAACTATGGCTACACCTTC.